Reported below is one TCR beta chain. The assay was immunoSEQ multiplex PCR, and TCRdb's table has in-frame clones only and misses some. The top ten hold about 6.4% of the sample, which has about 64,000 clones, less than 95% seen once. The source of the sample is a study of T cell changes during pregnancy in multiple sclerosis. Material: peripheral blood, obtained in the third trimester of pregnancy. The clonotype originates from a female donor in good health, enrolled as a control in a pregnancy study.

In DNA, the CDR3 is TGTGCCAGTAGAAAGCCCGGAAGGGAGGCCTCTGGAAACACCATATATTTT. Translated: CASRKPGREASGNTIYF. This chain connects TRBV19 to TRBJ1-3; no definite D call. The CDR3 has 17 residues. From germline, CDR1 is LNHDA and CDR2 SQIVND (reference sequence). Between the trimmed V and J ends, which lost 6 bases and 0 bases, there was a span of 18 bases.